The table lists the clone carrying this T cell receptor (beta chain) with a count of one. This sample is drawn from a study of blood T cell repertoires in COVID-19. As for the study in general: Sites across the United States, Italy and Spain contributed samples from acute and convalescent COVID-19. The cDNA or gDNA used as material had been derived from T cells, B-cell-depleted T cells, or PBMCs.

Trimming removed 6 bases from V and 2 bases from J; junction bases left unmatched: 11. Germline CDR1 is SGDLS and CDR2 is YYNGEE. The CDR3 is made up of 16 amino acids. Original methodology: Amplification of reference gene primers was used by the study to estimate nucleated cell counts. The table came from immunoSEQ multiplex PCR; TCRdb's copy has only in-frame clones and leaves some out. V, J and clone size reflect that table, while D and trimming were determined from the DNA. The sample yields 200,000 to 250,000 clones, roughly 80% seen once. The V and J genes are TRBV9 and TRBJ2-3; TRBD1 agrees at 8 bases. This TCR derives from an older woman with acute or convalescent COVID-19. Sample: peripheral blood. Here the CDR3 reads CASNRGQGHNTDTQYF. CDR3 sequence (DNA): TGTGCCAGCAATCGAGGACAGGGCCATAACACAGATACGCAGTATTTT.